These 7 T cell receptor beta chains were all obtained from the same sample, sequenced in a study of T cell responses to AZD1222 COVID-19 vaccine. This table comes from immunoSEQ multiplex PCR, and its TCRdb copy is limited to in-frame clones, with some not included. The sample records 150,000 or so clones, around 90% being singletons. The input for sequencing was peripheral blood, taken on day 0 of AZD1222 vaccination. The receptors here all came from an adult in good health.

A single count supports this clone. CDR3 protein: CASSSPPKGVYEQYF. In DNA, the CDR3 is TGTGCCAGCAGTTCCCCCCCGAAGGGGGTTTACGAGCAGTACTTC. The chain links TRBV28 to TRBJ2-7, with TRBD1 as a possible D gene (6 bases). Germline V CDR1 and CDR2: MDHEN, SYDVKM. Trimming left V 4 bases short and J 4 bases short, with 17 bases between. The length of the CDR3 is 15 residues.

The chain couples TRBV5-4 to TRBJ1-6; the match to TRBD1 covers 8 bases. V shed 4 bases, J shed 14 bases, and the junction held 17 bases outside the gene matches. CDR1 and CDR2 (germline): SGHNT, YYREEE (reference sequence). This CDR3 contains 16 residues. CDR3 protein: CASSGGGQATPSSLHF. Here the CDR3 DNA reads TGTGCCAGCAGCGGGGGGGGACAGGCGACACCTTCTTCCCTCCACTTT.

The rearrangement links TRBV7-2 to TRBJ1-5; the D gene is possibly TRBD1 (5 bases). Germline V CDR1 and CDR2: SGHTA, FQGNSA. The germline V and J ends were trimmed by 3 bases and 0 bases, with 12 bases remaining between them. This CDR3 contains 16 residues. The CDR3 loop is CASSLGGVGSNQPQHF. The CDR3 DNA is TGTGCCAGCAGCTTGGGAGGGGTGGGTAGCAATCAGCCCCAGCATTTT.

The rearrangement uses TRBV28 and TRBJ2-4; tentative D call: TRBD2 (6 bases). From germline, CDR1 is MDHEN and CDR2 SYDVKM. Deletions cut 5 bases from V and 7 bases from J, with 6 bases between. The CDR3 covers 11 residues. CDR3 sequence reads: CASSRGNIQYF. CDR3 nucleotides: TGTGCCAGCAGTCGGGGGAACATTCAGTACTTC.

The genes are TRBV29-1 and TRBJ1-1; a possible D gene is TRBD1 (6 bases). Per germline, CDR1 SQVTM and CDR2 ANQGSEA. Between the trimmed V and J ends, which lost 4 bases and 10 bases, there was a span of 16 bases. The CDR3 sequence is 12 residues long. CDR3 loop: CSVGGQGRGAFF. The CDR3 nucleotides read TGCAGCGTTGGAGGGCAGGGGAGGGGAGCTTTCTTT.

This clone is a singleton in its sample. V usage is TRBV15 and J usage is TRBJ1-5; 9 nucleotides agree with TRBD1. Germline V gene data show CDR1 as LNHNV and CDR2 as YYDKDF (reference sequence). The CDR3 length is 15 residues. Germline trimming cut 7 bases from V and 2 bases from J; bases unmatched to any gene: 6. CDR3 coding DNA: TGTGCCACCAAGACAGGGGGTATTGGCAATCAGCCCCAGCATTTT. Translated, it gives CATKTGGIGNQPQHF. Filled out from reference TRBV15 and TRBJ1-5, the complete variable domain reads DAMVIQNPRYQVTQFGKPVTLSCSQTLNHNVMYWYQQKSSQAPKLLFHYYDKDFNNEADTPDNFQSRRPNTSFCFLDIRSPGLGDTAMYLCATKTGGIGNQPQHFGDGTRLSIL.

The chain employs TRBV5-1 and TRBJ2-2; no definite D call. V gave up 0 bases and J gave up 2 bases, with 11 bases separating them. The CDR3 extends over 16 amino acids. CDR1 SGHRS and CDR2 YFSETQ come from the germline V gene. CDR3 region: CASSLVAAANTGELFF. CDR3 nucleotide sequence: TGCGCCAGCAGCTTGGTTGCGGCAGCTAACACCGGGGAGCTGTTTTTT.